This T cell receptor beta chain is from a study of response to subunit inactivated influenza vaccine. TCRdb itself ran the RT-PCR reads through MiXCR, one entry per CDR3 protein. This sample has about 520,000 distinct CDR3 sequences, with about 10% found just once. The germline V gene encodes CDR1 SNHLY and CDR2 FYNNEI. The V end was cut by 2 bases, the J end by 6 bases, with 1 base between. The CDR3 has 11 residues. Sequenced here: PBMCs from blood, sampled 45 days after vaccination. The chain links TRBV2 to TRBJ2-2, with D unclear. The TCR was taken from a man in his forties or fifties who received an inactivated influenza vaccine. CDR3 nucleotides: TGTGCCAGCAGTGAACCCGGGGAGCTGTTTTTT. Protein product: CASSEPGELFF.